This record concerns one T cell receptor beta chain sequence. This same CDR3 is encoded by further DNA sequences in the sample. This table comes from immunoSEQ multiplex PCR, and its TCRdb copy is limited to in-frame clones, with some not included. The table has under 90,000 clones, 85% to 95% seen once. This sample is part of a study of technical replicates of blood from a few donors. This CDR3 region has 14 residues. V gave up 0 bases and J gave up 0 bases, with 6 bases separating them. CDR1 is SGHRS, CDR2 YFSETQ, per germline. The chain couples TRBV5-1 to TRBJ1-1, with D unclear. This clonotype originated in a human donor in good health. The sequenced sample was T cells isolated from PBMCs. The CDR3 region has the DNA TGCGCCAGCAGCTTGGCAACAGTGAACACTGAAGCTTTCTTT. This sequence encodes CASSLATVNTEAFF.